Below, one T cell receptor beta chain is given with its context. Its antigen is unknown. Base qualities were left out, and no much larger clone turns up one base away. The data originate from a study of T cell responses to AZD1222 COVID-19 vaccine (dated by TCRdb to about 2021). Regarding the study in general: AZD1222 recipients with second doses at about 4 weeks or about 12 weeks were pooled, because spike-specific TCR depth and breadth did not differ between schedules. Trial participants were enrolled into age subgroups of 18-55, 56-69 and 70-plus years, which contained roughly 150, 30 and 60 TCR-sequenced participants, respectively. TCR sequencing was performed for roughly 240 trial participants, of whom roughly 200 were given two doses of AZD1222 and approximately 25 were given two doses of MenACWY control vaccine.

The CDR3 runs 13 residues from the cysteine to the phenylalanine. Only the CDR3 DNA stays, 39 bases, in frame from base 1. CDR1 and CDR2 (MRHNA, SNTAGT) derive from the germline V gene. The V end loses 0 bases and the J end loses 5 bases, and a stretch of 5 bases separates them. Overall results and qualifications from the work: The whole spike protein was spanned by vaccine-associated CD4 TCRs, and dominant responses were seen in regions 160-218 and 743-854. After two AZD1222 doses, spike-specific TCR breadth and depth were significantly higher than at day 0 and than in MenACWY recipients. Reportedly, almost half of the unique spike-specific TCRs recognized epitopes lying outside the regions that are mutated in the B.1.351 and B.1.1.7 variants. Participants were mostly white British and included more females than males, and it was suggested by the authors that clonal diversity may have been underestimated. The 56-69-year group was small, and its depth increase did not reach significance, likely because of low power. Conclusions about previously exposed vaccinees were limited because only six or seven AZD1222 recipients were SARS-CoV-2 seropositive at baseline. Because no day 14 peak-response samples were available, repertoires were characterized only after the peak T cell response.

This specimen's time point label, interpreted: baseline before first vaccination. Vaccinee samples were obtained from the UK trials COV001 and COV002, which included a single-blind randomized controlled phase 2/3 trial of AZD1222 (ChAdOx1 nCoV-19) in healthy adults. For TCRbeta chain sequencing, PBMC samples were collected from trial participants at day 0 and at day 28 after the second dose. The CDR3 regions of human TCRbeta chains were subjected to immunosequencing. The authors' pipeline ran thus. TCRs in the repertoires were compared against a reference library of SARS-CoV-2-specific TCRs that had been generated with the MIRA antigen-specificity platform. Breadth was defined as the fraction of unique TCRs that were SARS-CoV-2-associated, and depth was defined as the fraction of total T cells that were SARS-CoV-2-associated. Using the MIRA data, each spike-specific TCR was assigned both to the spike region to which the TCR was reactive and to a CD4 or CD8 class. Log10-transformed breadth and depth values were compared by one-way ANOVA with Sidak's multiple comparisons tests. TCRdb provides this immuneACCESS table in a form limited to in-frame rearrangements. Some clones are lacking; in checked studies, under half of them reflect an unresolved V gene, and why the rest are absent is not known. The DNA gave D and trimming, while V, J and clone size come from that table. Within this sample are 35,000 or so clones, with roughly 89% of them counted one time only. In total, the top ten clones hold around 6.6% of the sample.

The chain couples TRBV6-4 to TRBJ2-1; the D gene cannot be resolved reliably. This TCR came from an adult in good health. Material: peripheral blood, obtained on day 0 of AZD1222 vaccination. The CDR3 protein: CASSDSENNEQFF. The nucleotide sequence reads as follows: TGTGCCAGCAGTGACTCAGAGAACAATGAGCAGTTCTTC.